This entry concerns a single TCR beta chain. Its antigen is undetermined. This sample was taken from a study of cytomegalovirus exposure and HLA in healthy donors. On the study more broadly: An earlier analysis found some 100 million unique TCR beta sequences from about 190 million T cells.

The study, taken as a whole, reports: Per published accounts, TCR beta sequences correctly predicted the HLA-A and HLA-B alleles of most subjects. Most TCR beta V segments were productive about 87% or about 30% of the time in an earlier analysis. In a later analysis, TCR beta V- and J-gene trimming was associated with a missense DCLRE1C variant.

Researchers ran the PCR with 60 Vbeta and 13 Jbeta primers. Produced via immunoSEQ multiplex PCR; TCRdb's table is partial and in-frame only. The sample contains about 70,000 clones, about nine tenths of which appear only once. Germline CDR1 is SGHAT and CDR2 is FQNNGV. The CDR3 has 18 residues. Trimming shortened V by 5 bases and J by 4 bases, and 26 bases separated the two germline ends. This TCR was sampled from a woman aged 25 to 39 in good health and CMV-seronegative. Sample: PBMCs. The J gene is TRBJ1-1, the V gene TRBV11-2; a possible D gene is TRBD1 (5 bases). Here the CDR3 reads CASSLGVGWGDEFTEAFF. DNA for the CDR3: TGTGCCAGCAGCCTAGGCGTCGGGTGGGGGGATGAGTTCACTGAAGCTTTCTTT.